The 11 T cell receptor beta chains below were found in one sample sequenced in a study of vaccination and CD4 T cells after COVID-19. Once obtained from cultured CD4+ T cells, the DNA was sequenced using the Oncomine TCR Beta short-read assay. TCRdb analysed the PCR reads with MiXCR anew, one entry per CDR3 protein. The profile shows approximately 6,500 distinct CDR3 sequences, about 35% of them singletons. These receptors' targets are unknown. The treatment is: roughly 10-day PBMC culture with coronavirus spike peptide pools or control peptides (ViraFEST assay). From the unexposed donor, CD4+ T cells were collected ahead of the COVID-19 pandemic (2011-2018). The sequenced sample consisted of CD4+ T cells from blood, cultured in vitro. Every receptor here comes from a human donor in good health.

The V and J genes are TRBV20-1 and TRBJ2-7, with 15 positions matching TRBD2. Germline CDR1 and CDR2: DFQATT and SNEGSKA (reference sequence). Trimming took 3 bases from V and 5 from J; bases not matched to a gene: 5. The CDR3 loop spans 15 amino acids. CDR3 in amino acids: CSASRGTSGRNEQYF. In DNA, the CDR3 is TGCAGTGCTAGCAGGGGGACTAGCGGGAGGAACGAGCAGTACTTC.

The rearrangement joins TRBV6-5 to TRBJ1-1, with 9 positions matching TRBD1. CDR3 length: 13 residues. Germline V CDR1 and CDR2: MNHEY, SVGAGI. The V and J ends lost 0 bases and 8 bases, in that order; junction bases with no gene match: 1. The CDR3 protein is CASSYSGTGEAFF. The CDR3 DNA reads as TGTGCCAGCAGTTACTCTGGGACAGGGGAAGCTTTCTTT.

In this sample, this clonotype turned up a few times. The chain has TRBV30 and TRBJ1-5, with D unresolved. Germline-derived CDR1 and CDR2 are GTSNPN and SVGIG (reference sequence). V was pared by 0 bases and J by 2 bases, with 5 bases between. The CDR3 is 13 residues long. This CDR3 is CAWSVTGNQPQHF. The CDR3 DNA reads as TGTGCCTGGAGTGTAACAGGCAATCAGCCCCAGCATTTT.

CDR3 protein: CASKAAGDYGYTF. The CDR3, as DNA: TGTGCCAGCAAGGCCGCAGGAGACTATGGCTACACCTTC. V and J are TRBV4-2 and TRBJ1-2; no reliable D call. The CDR3 has 13 amino acids. V lost 7 bases to trimming and J lost 3 bases, with 12 bases between them. Germline loops: CDR1 LGHNA, CDR2 YNFKEQ.

The J gene is TRBJ1-1, the V gene TRBV7-2, with a tentative D call TRBD1 (6 bases). The CDR3 runs 15 residues. Trimming cost V 1 base and J 6 bases, with 15 bases left between them. Germline assignment: CDR1 SGHTA and CDR2 FQGNSA. The CDR3 protein is CASSLVAGVGAEAFF. CDR3 coding DNA: TGTGCCAGCAGCTTAGTGGCAGGGGTGGGGGCTGAAGCTTTCTTT.

The rearrangement uses TRBV10-3 and TRBJ2-3; 7 nucleotides match TRBD2. Germline V CDR1 and CDR2: ENHRY, SYGVKD. With V trimmed by 1 base and J by 0 bases, 4 bases remained unmatched. CDR3 length equals 16 residues. The DNA for the CDR3 is TGTGCCATCAGTGAGTACGGGGGGACTAGCACAGATACGCAGTATTTT. Protein: CAISEYGGTSTDTQYF.

The chain carries TRBV12-3 or TRBV12-4 and TRBJ2-5, with D perhaps matching TRBD1 (5 bases). CDR3 length: 14 residues. V dropped 5 bases and J dropped 9 bases, with 19 bases sitting between them. The CDR3 here is CASSADSSSGSQYF. Here the CDR3 DNA reads TGTGCCAGCAGTGCTGACAGCAGCTCAGGGTCCCAGTACTTC.

The table lists this clonotype with a few counts. The chain is built from TRBV6-1 and TRBJ2-7, with 10 bases lining up with TRBD1. With 6 bases clipped from V and 0 bases from J, the junction kept 2 bases outside the gene matches. The CDR3 totals 14 residues. Germline values: CDR1 MNHNS, CDR2 SASEGT. CDR3 in amino acids: CASSGTGDSYEQYF. The CDR3 DNA is TGTGCCAGCAGCGGGACAGGGGACTCCTACGAGCAGTACTTC.

The chain links TRBV19 to TRBJ1-2; D gene ambiguous. CDR1 and CDR2 from the germline V gene are LNHDA and SQIVND (reference sequence). V was shortened by 2 bases and J by 2 bases, with 6 bases between the two germline ends. The CDR3 is 13 residues long. The CDR3 region has the DNA TGTGCCAGTAGTATAAACAGAAACTATGGCTACACCTTC. Encoded protein: CASSINRNYGYTF.

The count of this clonotype is one. The CDR3 DNA reads as TGTGCCAGCAGTGAGGGACAGGGGTCCTACAATGAGCAGTTCTTC. Amino acid sequence: CASSEGQGSYNEQFF. The chain is built from TRBV6-1 and TRBJ2-1; 10 bases align to TRBD1. The junction had 0 bases not matched to a gene; V was cut back by 3 bases and J by 1 base. The CDR3 length is 15 residues. Germline CDR1 is MNHNS and CDR2 is SASEGT.

A few counts support this clonotype. The chain carries TRBV2 and TRBJ1-1, with 11 nucleotides matching TRBD1. The germline V gene encodes CDR1 SNHLY and CDR2 FYNNEI. The trim removed 4 bases at V and 6 bases at J, leaving 7 bases unmatched. The CDR3 consists of 15 residues. CDR3 residues: CASSGGTGGIAEAFF. DNA for the CDR3: TGTGCCAGCAGTGGCGGGACAGGGGGTATAGCTGAAGCTTTCTTT.